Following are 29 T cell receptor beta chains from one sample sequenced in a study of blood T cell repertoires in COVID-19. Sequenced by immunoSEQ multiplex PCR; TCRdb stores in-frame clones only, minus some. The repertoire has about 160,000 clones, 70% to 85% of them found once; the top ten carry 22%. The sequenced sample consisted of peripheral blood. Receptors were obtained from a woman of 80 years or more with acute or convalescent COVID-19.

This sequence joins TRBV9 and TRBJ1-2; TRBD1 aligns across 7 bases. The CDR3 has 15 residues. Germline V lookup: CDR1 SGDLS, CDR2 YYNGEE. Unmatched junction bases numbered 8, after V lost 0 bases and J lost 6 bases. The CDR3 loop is CASSVVGRGTHGYTF. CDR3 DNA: TGTGCCAGCAGCGTAGTGGGCAGGGGGACCCATGGCTACACCTTC.

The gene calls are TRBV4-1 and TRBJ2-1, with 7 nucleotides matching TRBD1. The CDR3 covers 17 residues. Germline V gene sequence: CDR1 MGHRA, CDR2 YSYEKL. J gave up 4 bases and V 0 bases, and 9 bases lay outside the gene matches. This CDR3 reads CASSQDLETGKYNEQFF. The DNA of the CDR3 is TGCGCCAGCAGCCAAGATCTAGAGACAGGGAAATACAATGAGCAGTTCTTC.

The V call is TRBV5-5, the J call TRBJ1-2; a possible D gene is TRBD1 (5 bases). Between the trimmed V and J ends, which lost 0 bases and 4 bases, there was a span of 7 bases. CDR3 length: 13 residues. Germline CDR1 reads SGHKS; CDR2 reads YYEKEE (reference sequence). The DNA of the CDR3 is TGTGCCAGCAGCTTGGAGCAGGGCTATGGCTACACCTTC. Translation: CASSLEQGYGYTF.

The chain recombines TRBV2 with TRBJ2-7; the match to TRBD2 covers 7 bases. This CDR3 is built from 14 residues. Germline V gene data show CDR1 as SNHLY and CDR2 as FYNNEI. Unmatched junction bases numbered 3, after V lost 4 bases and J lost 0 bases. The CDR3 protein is CASSGTSVSYEQYF. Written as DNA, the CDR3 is TGTGCCAGCAGTGGAACTAGCGTCTCCTACGAGCAGTACTTC. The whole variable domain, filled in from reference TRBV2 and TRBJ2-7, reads EPEVTQTPSHQVTQMGQEVILRCVPISNHLYFYWYRQILGQKVEFLVSFYNNEISEKSEIFDDQFSVERPDGSNFTLKIRSTKLEDSAMYFCASSGTSVSYEQYFGPGTRLTVT.

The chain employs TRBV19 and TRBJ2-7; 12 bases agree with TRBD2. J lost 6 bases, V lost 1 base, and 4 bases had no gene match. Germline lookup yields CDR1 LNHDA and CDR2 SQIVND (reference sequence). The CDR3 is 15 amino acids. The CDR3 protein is CASSIGRLAGAEQYF. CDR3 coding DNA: TGTGCCAGTAGTATAGGGAGACTAGCGGGAGCCGAGCAGTACTTC.

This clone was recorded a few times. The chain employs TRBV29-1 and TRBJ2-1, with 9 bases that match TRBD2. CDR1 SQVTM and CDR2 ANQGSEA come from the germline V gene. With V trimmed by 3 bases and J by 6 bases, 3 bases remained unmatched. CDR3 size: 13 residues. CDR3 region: CSVEGTSLNEQFF. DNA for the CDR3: TGCAGCGTTGAGGGGACTAGCCTCAATGAGCAGTTCTTC.

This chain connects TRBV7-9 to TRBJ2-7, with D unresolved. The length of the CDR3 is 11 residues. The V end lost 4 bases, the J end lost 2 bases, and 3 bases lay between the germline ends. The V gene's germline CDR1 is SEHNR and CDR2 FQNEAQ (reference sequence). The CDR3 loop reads CASSSTYEQYF. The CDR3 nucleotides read TGTGCCAGCAGCTCTACCTACGAGCAGTACTTC.

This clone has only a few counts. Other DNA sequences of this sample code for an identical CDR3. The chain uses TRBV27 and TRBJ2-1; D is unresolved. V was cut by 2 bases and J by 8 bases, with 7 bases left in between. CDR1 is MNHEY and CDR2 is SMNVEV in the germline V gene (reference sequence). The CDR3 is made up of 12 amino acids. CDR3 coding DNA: TGTGCCAGCAGTTTACTAGGCGATGAGCAGTTCTTC. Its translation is CASSLLGDEQFF.

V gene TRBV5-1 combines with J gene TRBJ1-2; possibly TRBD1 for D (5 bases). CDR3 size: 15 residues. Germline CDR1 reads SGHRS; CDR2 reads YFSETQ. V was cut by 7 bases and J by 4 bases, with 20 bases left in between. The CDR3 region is CASSGDRKSSYGYTF. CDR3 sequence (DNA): TGCGCCAGCTCTGGCGACAGAAAATCCTCCTATGGCTACACCTTC.

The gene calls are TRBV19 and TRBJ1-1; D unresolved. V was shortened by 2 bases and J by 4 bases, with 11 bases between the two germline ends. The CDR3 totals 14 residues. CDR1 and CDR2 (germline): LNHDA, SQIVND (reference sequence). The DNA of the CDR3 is TGTGCCAGTAGTATATGGGAGTCAGGCACTGAAGCTTTCTTT. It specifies CASSIWESGTEAFF. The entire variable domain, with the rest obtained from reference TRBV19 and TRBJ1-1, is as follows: DGGITQSPKYLFRKEGQNVTLSCEQNLNHDAMYWYRQDPGQGLRLIYYSQIVNDFQKGDIAEGYSVSREKKESFPLTVTSAQKNPTAFYLCASSIWESGTEAFFGQGTRLTVV.

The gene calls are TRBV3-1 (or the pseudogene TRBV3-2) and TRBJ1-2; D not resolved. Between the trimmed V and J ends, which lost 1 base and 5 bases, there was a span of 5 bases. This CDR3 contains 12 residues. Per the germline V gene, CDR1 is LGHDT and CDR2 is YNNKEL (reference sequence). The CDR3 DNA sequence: TGTGCCAGCAGCCAAGGGCCATATGGCTACACCTTC. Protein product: CASSQGPYGYTF.

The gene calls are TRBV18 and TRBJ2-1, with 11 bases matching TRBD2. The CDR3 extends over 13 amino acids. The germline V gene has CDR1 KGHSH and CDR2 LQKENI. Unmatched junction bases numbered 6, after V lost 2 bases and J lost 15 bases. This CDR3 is CASSPTSGSGWFF. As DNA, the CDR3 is TGTGCCAGCTCACCAACTAGCGGGAGCGGTTGGTTCTTC.

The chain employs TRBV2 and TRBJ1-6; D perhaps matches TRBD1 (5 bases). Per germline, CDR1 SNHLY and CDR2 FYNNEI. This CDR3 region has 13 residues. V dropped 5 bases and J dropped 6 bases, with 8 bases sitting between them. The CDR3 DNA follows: TGTGCCAGCAGTCCCGACAGTAATTCACCCCTCCACTTT. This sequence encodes CASSPDSNSPLHF.

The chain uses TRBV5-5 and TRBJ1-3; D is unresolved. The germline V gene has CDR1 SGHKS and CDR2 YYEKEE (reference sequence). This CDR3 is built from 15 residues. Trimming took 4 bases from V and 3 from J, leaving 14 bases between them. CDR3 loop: CASSGRGRSGNTIYF. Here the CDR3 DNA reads TGTGCCAGCAGCGGGAGAGGACGTAGTGGAAACACCATATATTTT.

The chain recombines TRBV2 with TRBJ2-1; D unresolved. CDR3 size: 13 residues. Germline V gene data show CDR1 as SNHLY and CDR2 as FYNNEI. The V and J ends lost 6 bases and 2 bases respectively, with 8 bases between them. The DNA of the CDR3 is TGTGCCAGCAGGGATGAGGCCTACAATGAGCAGTTCTTC. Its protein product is CASRDEAYNEQFF.

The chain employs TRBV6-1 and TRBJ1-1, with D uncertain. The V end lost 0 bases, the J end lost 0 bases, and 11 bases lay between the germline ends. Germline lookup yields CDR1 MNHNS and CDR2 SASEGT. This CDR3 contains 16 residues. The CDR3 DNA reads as TGTGCCAGCAGTGAAGCCGGCGGGCGGATGAACACTGAAGCTTTCTTT. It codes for CASSEAGGRMNTEAFF.

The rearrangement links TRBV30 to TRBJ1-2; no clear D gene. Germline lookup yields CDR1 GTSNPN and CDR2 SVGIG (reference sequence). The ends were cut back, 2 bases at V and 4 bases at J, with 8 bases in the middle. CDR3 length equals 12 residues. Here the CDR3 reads CAWSPTGYGYTF. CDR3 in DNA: TGTGCCTGGAGTCCCACCGGCTATGGCTACACCTTC.

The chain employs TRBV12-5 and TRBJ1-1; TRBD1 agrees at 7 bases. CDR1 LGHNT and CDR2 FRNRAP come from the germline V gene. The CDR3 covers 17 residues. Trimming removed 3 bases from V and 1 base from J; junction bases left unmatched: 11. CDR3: CASGLTTGSLENTEAFF. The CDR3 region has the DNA TGTGCTAGTGGTTTAACGACAGGGTCGTTGGAGAACACTGAAGCTTTCTTT.

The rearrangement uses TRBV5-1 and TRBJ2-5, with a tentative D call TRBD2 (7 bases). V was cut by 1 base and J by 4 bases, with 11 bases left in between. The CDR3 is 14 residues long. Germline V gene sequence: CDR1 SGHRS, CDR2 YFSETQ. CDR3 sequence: CASSLKGGVETQYF. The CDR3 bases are TGCGCCAGCAGCTTGAAAGGGGGGGTAGAGACCCAGTACTTC.

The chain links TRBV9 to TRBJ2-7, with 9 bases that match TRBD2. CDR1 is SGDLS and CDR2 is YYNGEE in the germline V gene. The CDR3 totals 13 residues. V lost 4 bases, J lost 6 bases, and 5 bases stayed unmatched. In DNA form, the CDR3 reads TGTGCCAGCAGCCGGGCGGGAGGGACCGAGCAGTACTTC. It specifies CASSRAGGTEQYF.

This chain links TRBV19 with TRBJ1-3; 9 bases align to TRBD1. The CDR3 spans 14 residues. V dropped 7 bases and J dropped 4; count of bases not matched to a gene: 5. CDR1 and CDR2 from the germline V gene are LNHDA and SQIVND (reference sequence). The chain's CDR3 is CASTGTGSGNTIYF. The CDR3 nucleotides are TGTGCCAGTACCGGGACAGGGTCAGGAAACACCATATATTTT.

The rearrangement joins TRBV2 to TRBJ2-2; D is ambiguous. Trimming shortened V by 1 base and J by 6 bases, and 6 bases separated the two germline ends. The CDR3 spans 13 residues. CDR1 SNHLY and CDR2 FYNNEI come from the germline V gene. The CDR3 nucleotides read TGTGCCAGCAGTGAAGTTGTAGCCGGGGAGCTGTTTTTT. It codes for CASSEVVAGELFF.

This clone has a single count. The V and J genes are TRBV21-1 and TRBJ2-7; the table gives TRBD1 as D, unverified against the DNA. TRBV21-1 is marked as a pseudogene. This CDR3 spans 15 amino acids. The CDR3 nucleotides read TGTGCCAGCAGCGGACAGGGAGGAATGGAGGACGAGCAGTACTTC. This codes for CASSGQGGMEDEQYF.

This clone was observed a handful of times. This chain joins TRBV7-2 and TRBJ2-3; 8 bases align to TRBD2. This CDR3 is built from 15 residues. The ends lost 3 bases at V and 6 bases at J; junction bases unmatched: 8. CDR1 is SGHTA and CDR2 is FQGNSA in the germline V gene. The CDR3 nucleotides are TGTGCCAGCAGCTTTACTAGCGGTGAGGGGGATACGCAGTATTTT. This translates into CASSFTSGEGDTQYF.

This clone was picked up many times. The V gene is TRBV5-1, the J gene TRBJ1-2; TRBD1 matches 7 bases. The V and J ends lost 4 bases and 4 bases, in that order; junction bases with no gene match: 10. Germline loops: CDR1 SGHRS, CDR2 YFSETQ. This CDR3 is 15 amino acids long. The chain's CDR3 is CASSKDRPDFYGYTF. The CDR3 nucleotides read TGCGCCAGCAGCAAGGACAGGCCCGACTTCTATGGCTACACCTTC.

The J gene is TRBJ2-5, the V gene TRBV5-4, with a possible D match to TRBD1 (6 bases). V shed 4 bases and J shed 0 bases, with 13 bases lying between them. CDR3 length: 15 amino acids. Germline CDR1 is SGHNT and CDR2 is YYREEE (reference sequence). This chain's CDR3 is CASSPTGRYQETQYF. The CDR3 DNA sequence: TGTGCCAGCAGCCCGACAGGCCGGTACCAAGAGACCCAGTACTTC. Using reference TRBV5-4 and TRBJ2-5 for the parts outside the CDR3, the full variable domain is ETGVTQSPTHLIKTRGQQVTLRCSSQSGHNTVSWYQQALGQGPQFIFQYYREEENGRGNFPPRFSGLQFPNYSSELNVNALELDDSALYLCASSPTGRYQETQYFGPGTRLLVL.

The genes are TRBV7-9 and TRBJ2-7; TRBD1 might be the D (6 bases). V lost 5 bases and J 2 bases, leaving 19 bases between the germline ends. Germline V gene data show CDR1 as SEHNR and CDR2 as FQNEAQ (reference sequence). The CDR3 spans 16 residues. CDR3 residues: CASSPQIVTGTYEQYF. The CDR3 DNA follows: TGTGCCAGCAGCCCCCAGATTGTCACAGGGACCTACGAGCAGTACTTC.

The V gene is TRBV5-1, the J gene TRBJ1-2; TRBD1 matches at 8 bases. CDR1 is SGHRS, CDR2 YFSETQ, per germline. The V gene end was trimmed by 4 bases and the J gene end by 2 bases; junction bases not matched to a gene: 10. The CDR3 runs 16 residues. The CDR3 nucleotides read TGCGCCAGCAGCGGGGGGACAGGTACCATCAACTATGGCTACACCTTC. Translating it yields CASSGGTGTINYGYTF.

In DNA form, the CDR3 reads TGTGCCAGTAGTAATCCAGTAACGAACACTGAAGCTTTCTTT. Protein: CASSNPVTNTEAFF. This chain uses TRBV19 with TRBJ1-1; D is uncertain. CDR1 is LNHDA and CDR2 is SQIVND in the germline V gene (reference sequence). V dropped 4 bases and J dropped 1 base, with 10 bases sitting between them. This CDR3 has 14 amino acids.